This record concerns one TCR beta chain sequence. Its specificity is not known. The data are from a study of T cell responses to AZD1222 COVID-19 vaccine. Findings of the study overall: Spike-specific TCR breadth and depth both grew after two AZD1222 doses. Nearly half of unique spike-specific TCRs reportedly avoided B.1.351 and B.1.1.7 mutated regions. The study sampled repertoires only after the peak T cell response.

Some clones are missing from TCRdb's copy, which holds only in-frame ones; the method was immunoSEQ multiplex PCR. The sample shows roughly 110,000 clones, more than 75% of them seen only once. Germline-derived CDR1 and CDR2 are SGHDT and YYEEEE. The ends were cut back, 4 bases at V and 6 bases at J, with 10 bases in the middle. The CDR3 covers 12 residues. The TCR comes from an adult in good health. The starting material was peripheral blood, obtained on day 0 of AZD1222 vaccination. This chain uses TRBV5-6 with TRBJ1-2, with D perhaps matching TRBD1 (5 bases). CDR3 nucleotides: TGTGCCAGCAGCACGGGACGTAATGGCTACACCTTC. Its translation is CASSTGRNGYTF.